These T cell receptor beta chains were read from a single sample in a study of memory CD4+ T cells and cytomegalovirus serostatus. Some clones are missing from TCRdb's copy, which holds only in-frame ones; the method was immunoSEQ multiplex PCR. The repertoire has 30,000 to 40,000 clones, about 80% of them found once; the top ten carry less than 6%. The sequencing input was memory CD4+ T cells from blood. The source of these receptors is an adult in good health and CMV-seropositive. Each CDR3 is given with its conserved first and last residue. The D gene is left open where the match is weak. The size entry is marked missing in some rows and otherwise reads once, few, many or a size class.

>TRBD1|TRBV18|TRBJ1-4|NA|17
TGTGCCAGCTCACCGCCTGGCGCCGCAGGGGGAAATGAAAAACTGTTTTTT
CASSPPGAAGGNEKLFF
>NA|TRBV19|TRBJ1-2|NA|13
TGTGCCAGTAGTATCGGTGAGGGGTACGGCTACACCTTC
CASSIGEGYGYTF
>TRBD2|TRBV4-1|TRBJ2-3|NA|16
TGCGCCAGCAGCCGCTCTAGCGGGAGAAGCACAGATACGCAGTATTTT
CASSRSSGRSTDTQYF
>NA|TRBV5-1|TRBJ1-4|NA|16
TGCGCCAGCAGCTTGGCCAGTGGGGTGGGGCGTGAAAAACTGTTTTTT
CASSLASGVGREKLFF
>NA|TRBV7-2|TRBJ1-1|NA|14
TGTGCCAGCAGCTTGAACGGAAAGAACACTGAAGCTTTCTTT
CASSLNGKNTEAFF
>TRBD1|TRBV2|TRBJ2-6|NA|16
TGTGCCAGTTCAGGGGGCGCGAGCTCTGGGGCCAACGTCCTGACTTTC
CASSGGASSGANVLTF
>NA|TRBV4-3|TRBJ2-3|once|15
TGCGCCAGCAGCCAAGATAACGGGGCGACAGATACGCAGTATTTT
CASSQDNGATDTQYF
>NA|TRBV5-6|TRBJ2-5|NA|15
TGTGCCAGCAGCTTGAGGGAGACCCCGCGCGAGACCCAGTACTTC
CASSLRETPRETQYF
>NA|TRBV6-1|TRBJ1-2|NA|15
TGTGCCAGCAGTGGGCTCGGGGGGCGTTCGGATGGCTACACCTTC
CASSGLGGRSDGYTF
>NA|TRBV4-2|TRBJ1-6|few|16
TGTGCCAGCAGCCAAGAAATTCAGGGTCTAAATTCACCCCTCCACTTT
CASSQEIQGLNSPLHF
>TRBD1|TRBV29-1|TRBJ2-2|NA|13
TGCAGCGCGGACAGGCCGAACACCGGGGAGCTGTTTTTT
CSADRPNTGELFF
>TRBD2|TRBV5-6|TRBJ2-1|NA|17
TGTGCCAGCAGCTTGGATCGGGGGGGCGTTTTCGACAATGAGCAGTTCTTC
CASSLDRGGVFDNEQFF
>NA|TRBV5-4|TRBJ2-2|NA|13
TGTGCCGGTGGGGGGCAGGGCACCGGGGAGCTGTTTTTT
CAGGGQGTGELFF
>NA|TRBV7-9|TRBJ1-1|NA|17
TGTGCCAGCACTTTCGGAGGGCGAAGCTTAATGAACACTGAAGCTTTCTTT
CASTFGGRSLMNTEAFF
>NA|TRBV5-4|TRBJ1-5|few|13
TGTGCCAGCAGCCCAGGACAGTCTCAGCCCCAGCATTTT
CASSPGQSQPQHF
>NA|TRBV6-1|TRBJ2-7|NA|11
TGTGCCAGCAGTAGAATCTACGAGCAGTACTTC
CASSRIYEQYF
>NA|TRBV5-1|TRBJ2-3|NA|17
TGCGCCAGCAGCCAGGATTACCACAGGGAAGGGACAGATACGCAGTATTTT
CASSQDYHREGTDTQYF
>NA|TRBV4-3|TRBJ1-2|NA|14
TGCGCCAGCAGCCAAAGCAGACTCAACTATGGCTACACCTTC
CASSQSRLNYGYTF
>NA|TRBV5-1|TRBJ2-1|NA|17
TGCGCCAGCAGAAAAGGCGGACAGTCGATTTCCTACAATGAGCAGTTCTTC
CASRKGGQSISYNEQFF
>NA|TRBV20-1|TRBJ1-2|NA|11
TGCAGTGCTAGCGTCAGCTATGGCTACACCTTC
CSASVSYGYTF
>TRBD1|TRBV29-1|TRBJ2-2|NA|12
TGCAGCGTCGGACAGGGCGGCGGGGAGCTGTTTTTT
CSVGQGGGELFF
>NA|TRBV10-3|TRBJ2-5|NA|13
TGTGCCATCAGTGTGTCTAGCAGGGAGACCCAGTACTTC
CAISVSSRETQYF
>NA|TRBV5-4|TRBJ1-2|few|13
TGTGCCAGCAGCTTGGTAGGGCCGGGAGGCTACACCTTC
CASSLVGPGGYTF
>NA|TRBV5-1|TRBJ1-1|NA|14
TGCGCCAGCAGCTTGGAGGGGGGGAACGCTGAAGCTTTCTTT
CASSLEGGNAEAFF
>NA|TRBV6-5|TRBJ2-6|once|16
TGTGCCAGCAGTTACGCGGACGGCGCTGGGGCCAACGTCCTGACTTTC
CASSYADGAGANVLTF
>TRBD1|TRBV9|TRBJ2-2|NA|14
TGTGCCAGCAGCGTCGGGACAGGCGCCGGGGAGCTGTTTTTT
CASSVGTGAGELFF
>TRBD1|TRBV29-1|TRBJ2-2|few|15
TGCAGCGTTGTAAGGGGGCCCACGAACACCGGGGAGCTGTTTTTT
CSVVRGPTNTGELFF
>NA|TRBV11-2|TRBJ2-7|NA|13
TGTGCCAGCAGCTTCTTGGGGGGCTACGAGCAGTACTTC
CASSFLGGYEQYF
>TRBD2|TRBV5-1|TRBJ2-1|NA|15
TGCGCCAGCAGCTTGTGGGGGGGTACCTACAATGAGCAGTTCTTC
CASSLWGGTYNEQFF
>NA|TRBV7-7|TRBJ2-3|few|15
TGTGCTAGCAGCTCGCAGGGGTTGAGCACAGATACGCAGTATTTT
CASSSQGLSTDTQYF
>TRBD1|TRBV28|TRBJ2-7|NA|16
TGTGCCAGCAGCCTTCCCGGGACAGGGGTCGGGTACGAGCAGTACTTC
CASSLPGTGVGYEQYF
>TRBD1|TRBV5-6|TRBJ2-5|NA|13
TGTGCCAGCAGTCCGGACAGGCCCGAGACCCAGTACTTC
CASSPDRPETQYF
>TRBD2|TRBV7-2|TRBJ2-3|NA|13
TGTGCCAGCAGCTTCGGGAGGCTGGATACGCAGTATTTT
CASSFGRLDTQYF
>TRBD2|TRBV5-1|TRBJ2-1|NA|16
TGCGCCAGCAGCTTGCCGTTAGCGGGAGAGGGTAATGAGCAGTTCTTC
CASSLPLAGEGNEQFF
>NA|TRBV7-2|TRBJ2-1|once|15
TGTGCCAGCAGCTTGGCTAGCGCCCACTACAATGAGCAGTTCTTC
CASSLASAHYNEQFF
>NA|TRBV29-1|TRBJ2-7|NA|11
TGCAGCGTTGAAGATCTGGGAGGACACCACTTC
CSVEDLGGHHF
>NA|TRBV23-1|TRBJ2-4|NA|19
TGCGCCAGCGGAAGCGTAAATGGCAGGGGAAAAGGGGCCAAAAACATTCAGTACTTC
CASGSVNGRGKGAKNIQYF
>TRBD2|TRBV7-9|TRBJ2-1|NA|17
TGTGCCAGCAGGGGCCGACTAGCGGGAGAGATCTACAATGAGCAGTTCTTC
CASRGRLAGEIYNEQFF
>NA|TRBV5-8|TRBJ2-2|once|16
TGCGCCAGCAGCCAAGCGGTGGGGGCGCTTAGCGGGGAGCTGTTTTTT
CASSQAVGALSGELFF
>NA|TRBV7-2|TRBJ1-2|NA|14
TGTGCCAGCAGCCGCGGGGGGTCCCTCTATGGCTACACCTTC
CASSRGGSLYGYTF
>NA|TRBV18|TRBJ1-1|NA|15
TGTGCCAGCTCACCAGGAATAAGCAAAGGCACTGAAGCTTTCTTT
CASSPGISKGTEAFF
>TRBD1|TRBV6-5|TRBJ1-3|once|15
TGTGCCAGCACTCCCCAGGCAGGGGGAGGAAACACCATATATTTT
CASTPQAGGGNTIYF
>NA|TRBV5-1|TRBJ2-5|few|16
TGCGCCAGCAGCCAGGGAGTTCGACCGACCCAGGAGACCCAGTACTTC
CASSQGVRPTQETQYF
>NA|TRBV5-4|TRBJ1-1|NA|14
TGTGCCAGCAGCTTGGCCGTCAGGAACACTGAAGCTTTCTTT
CASSLAVRNTEAFF
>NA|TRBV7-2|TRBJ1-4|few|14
TGTGCCAGCAGCCCCCCGGGATTCGGCGAAAAACTGTTTTTT
CASSPPGFGEKLFF
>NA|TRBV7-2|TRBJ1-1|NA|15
TGTGCCAGCAGCTCCCGAGGGTTAAGGAACACTGAAGCTTTCTTT
CASSSRGLRNTEAFF
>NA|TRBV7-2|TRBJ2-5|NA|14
TGTGCCAGCAGCTTAGATTCACTGCAAGAGACCCAGTACTTC
CASSLDSLQETQYF
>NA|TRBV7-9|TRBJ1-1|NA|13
TGTGCCAGCAGCTTAAACAAGAACACTGAAGCTTTCTTT
CASSLNKNTEAFF
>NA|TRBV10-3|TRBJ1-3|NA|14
TGTGCCATCAGTGCGGCGGGCTCTGGAAACACCATATATTTT
CAISAAGSGNTIYF
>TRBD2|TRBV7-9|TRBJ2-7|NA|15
TGTGCCAGCAGCCCGACTAGCGGGGGAACCTACGAGCAGTACTTC
CASSPTSGGTYEQYF
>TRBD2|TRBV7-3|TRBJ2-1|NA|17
TGTGCCAGCAGCTTAACGGCGGGGGGGCCGGATTACAATGAGCAGTTCTTC
CASSLTAGGPDYNEQFF
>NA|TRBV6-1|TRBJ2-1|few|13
TGTGCCAGCAGATTTAACAGGGACTATGAGCAGTTCTTC
CASRFNRDYEQFF
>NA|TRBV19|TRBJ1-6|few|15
TGTGCCAGTAGTTCCATGGGGCGCGGGAATTCACCCCTCCACTTT
CASSSMGRGNSPLHF
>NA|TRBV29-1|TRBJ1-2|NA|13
TGCAGCGTTGAAGCCCGGCAGGGCTATGGCTACACCTTC
CSVEARQGYGYTF